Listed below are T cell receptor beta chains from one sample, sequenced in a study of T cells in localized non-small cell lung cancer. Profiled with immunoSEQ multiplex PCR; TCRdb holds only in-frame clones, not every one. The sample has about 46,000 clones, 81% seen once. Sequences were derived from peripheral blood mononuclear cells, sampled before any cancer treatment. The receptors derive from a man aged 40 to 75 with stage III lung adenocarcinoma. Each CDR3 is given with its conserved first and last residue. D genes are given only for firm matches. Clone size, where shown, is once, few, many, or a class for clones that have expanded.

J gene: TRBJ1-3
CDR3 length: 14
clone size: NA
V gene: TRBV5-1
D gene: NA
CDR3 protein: CASSLKGSGNTIYF
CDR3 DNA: TGCGCCAGCAGCTTGAAAGGGTCCGGAAACACCATATATTTT

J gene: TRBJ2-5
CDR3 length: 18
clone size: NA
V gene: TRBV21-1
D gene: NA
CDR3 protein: CASSNEVWGPSAGETQYF
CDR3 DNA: TGTGCCAGCAGCAACGAAGTCTGGGGCCCTTCGGCGGGGGAGACCCAGTACTTC

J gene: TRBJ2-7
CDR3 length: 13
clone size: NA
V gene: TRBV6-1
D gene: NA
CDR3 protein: CAVSGPNSYEQYF
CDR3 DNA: TGTGCCGTATCGGGACCTAACTCCTACGAGCAGTACTTC

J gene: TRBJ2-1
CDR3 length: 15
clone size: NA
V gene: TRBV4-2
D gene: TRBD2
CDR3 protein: CASSPSGGGQNEQFF
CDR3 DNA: TGTGCCAGCAGCCCTAGCGGGGGGGGTCAAAATGAGCAGTTCTTC

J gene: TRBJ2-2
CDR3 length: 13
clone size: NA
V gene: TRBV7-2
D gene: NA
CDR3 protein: CASSFSNTGELFF
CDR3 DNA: TGTGCCAGCAGCTTTTCAAACACCGGGGAGCTGTTTTTT

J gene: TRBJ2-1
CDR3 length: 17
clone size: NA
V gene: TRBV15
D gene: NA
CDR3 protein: CATSREGDLSSYNEQFF
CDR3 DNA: TGTGCCACCAGCAGAGAGGGGGATCTCAGCTCCTACAATGAGCAGTTCTTC

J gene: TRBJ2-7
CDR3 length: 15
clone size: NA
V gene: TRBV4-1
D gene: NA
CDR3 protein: CASSQVEEGNYEQYF
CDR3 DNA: TGCGCCAGCAGCCAAGTTGAAGAGGGGAACTACGAGCAGTACTTC

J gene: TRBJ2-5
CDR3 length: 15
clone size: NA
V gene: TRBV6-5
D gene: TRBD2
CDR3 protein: CASSNGLAGVQTQYF
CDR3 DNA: TGTGCCAGCAGCAACGGACTAGCGGGGGTTCAGACCCAGTACTTC

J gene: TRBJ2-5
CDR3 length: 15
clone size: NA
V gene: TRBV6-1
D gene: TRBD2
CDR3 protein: CASSEWWTSGGTQYF
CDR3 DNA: TGTGCCAGCAGTGAATGGTGGACTAGCGGGGGGACCCAGTACTTC

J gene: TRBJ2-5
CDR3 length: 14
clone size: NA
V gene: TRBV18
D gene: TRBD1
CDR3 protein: CASSPRGQGYPQYF
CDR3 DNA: TGTGCCAGCTCACCAAGGGGACAGGGATACCCCCAGTACTTC

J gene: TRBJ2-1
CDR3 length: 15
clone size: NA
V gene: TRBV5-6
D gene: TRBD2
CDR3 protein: CASSLAGGGNNEQFF
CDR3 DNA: TGTGCCAGCAGCTTGGCCGGCGGGGGAAACAATGAGCAGTTCTTC

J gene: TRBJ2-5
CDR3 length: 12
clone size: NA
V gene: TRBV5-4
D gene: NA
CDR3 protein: CASSLPQETQYF
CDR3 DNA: TGTGCCAGCAGCTTACCTCAAGAGACCCAGTACTTC

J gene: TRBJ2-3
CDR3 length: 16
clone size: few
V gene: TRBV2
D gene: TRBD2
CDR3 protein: CASSERAGGTTDTQYF
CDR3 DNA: TGTGCCAGCAGTGAACGGGCGGGGGGGACCACAGATACGCAGTATTTT

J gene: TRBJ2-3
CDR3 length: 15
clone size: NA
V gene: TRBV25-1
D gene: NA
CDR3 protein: CASSEGDRITDTQYF
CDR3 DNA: TGTGCCAGCAGTGAAGGGGACCGGATCACAGATACGCAGTATTTT

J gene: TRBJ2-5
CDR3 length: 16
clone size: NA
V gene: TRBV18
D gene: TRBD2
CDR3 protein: CASSPPSAGVEETQYF
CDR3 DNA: TGTGCCAGCTCACCACCCTCAGCGGGGGTTGAAGAGACCCAGTACTTC

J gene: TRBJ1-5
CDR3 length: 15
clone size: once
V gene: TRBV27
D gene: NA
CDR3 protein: CASRISQGTNQPQHF
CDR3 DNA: TGTGCCAGCAGAATCTCCCAGGGGACCAATCAGCCCCAGCATTTT